This T cell receptor (beta chain) was obtained from a study of blood T cell repertoires in COVID-19. In the study overall: Donors in the United States, Italy and Spain gave samples during acute or convalescent COVID-19. T cells, B-cell-depleted T cells, or PBMCs supplied cDNA or gDNA.

Germline CDR1 and CDR2: GTSNPN and SVGIG (reference sequence). Trimming cost V 3 bases and J 4 bases; bases outside gene matches: 5. The CDR3 runs 14 residues. As handled by the study authors: For nucleated cells, counts were estimated from reference gene primer amplification. Libraries were prepared by immunoSEQ multiplex PCR; TCRdb keeps only in-frame clonotypes and omits some of them. D and trimming were read from the DNA, whereas the V and J calls and clone size are those reported in that table. The sample has 200,000 to 300,000 clones, roughly four fifths seen once; the top ten hold 1.9%. The TCR was taken from a woman over 75 with acute or convalescent COVID-19. The sequenced sample consisted of peripheral blood. The rearrangement uses TRBV30 and TRBJ1-2; 10 positions match TRBD1. The CDR3 reads CAWSNRDRGYGYTF. Here the CDR3 DNA reads TGTGCCTGGAGCAACCGGGACAGGGGCTATGGCTACACCTTC.